This T cell receptor (beta chain) was identified during a study of vaccination effects on CD4 cells after COVID-19. This CDR3 is built from 13 residues. Germline CDR1 is MNHNY and CDR2 is SVGAGI (reference sequence). The ends were cut back, 2 bases at V and 0 bases at J, with 5 bases in the middle. Measured with immunoSEQ multiplex PCR; TCRdb has only the in-frame clones, and not every one. The data hold roughly 60,000 clones, with around 70% observed a single time. There are a few counts of this clone. Its specificity is unknown. ViraFEST assay sequencing came after antigen-specific CD4+ T cells were expanded with viral peptide pools. At the end of 10 days of culture, CD4+ T cells were isolated. Nucleocapsid antibodies stayed negative before and after vaccination, showing no earlier SARS-CoV-2 infection.

This rearrangement joins TRBV6-6 to TRBJ2-7; no clear D. The sequence was collected from a human donor who received a COVID-19 vaccine. Sequenced material: CD4+ T cells from PBMCs cultured with SARS-CoV-2 spike peptides, taken before COVID-19 vaccination. The CDR3 loop is CASSYRRSYEQYF. CDR3 nucleotides: TGTGCCAGCAGTTACCGTCGCTCCTACGAGCAGTACTTC.